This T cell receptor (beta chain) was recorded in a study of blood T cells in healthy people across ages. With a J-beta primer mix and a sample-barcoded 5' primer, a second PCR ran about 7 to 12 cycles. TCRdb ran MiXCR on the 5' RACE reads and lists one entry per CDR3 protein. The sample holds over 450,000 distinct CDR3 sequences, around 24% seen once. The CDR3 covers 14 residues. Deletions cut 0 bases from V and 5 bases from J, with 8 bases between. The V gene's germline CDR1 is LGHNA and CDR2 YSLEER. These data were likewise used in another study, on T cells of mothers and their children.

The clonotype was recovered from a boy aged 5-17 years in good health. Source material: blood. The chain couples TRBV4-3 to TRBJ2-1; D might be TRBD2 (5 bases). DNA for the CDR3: TGCGCCAGCAGCCAAGATAACGGGAACAATGAGCAGTTCTTC. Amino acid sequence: CASSQDNGNNEQFF.